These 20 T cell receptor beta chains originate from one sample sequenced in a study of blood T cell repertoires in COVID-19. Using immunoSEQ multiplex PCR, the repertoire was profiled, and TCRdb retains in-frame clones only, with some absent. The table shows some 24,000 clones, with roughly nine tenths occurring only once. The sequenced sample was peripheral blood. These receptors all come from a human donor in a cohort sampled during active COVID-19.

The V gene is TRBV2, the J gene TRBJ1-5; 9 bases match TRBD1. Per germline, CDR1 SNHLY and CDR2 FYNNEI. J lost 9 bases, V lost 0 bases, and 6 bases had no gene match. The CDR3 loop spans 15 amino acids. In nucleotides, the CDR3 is TGTGCCAGCAGTGAAGCCCGGACAGGGGACCGGCCCCAGCATTTT. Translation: CASSEARTGDRPQHF.

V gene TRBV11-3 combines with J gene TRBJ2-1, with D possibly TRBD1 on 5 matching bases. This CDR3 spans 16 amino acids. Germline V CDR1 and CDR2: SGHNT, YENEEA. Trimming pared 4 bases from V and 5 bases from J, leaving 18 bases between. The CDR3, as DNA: TGTGCCAGCAGCTCCTACCAAGACAGTGGACACAATGAGCAGTTCTTC. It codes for CASSSYQDSGHNEQFF.

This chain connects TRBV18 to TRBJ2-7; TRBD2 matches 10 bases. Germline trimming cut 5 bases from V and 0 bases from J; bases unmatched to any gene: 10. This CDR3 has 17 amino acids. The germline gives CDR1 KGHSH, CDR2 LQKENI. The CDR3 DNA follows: TGTGCCAGCTCAGAACAGGGACTAGCGTTTAGCTCCTACGAGCAGTACTTC. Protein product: CASSEQGLAFSSYEQYF.

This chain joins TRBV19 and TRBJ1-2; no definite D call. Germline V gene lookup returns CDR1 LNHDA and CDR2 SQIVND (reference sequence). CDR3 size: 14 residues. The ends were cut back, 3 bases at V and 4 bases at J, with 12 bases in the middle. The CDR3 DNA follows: TGTGCCAGTAGTATCCCTCAGGCCTCCTATGGCTACACCTTC. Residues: CASSIPQASYGYTF.

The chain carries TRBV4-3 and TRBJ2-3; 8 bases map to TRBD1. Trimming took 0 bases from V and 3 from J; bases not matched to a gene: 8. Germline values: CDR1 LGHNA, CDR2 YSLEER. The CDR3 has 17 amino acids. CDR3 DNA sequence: TGCGCCAGCAGCCAAGAAACATCTAACAGGGGGACAGATACGCAGTATTTT. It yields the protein CASSQETSNRGTDTQYF.

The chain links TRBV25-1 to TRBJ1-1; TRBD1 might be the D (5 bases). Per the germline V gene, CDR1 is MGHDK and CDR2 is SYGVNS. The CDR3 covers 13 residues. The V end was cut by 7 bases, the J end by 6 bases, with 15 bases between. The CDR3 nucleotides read TGTGCCAGCAAGGCAGGGACTGGCTCTGAAGCTTTCTTT. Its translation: CASKAGTGSEAFF.

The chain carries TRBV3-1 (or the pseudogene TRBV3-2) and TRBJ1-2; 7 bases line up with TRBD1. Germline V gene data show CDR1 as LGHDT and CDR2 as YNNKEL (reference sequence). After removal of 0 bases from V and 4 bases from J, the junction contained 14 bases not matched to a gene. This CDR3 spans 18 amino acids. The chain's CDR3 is CASSQDDITGQKLYGYTF. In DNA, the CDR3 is TGTGCCAGCAGCCAAGATGATATTACGGGACAGAAGCTCTATGGCTACACCTTC.

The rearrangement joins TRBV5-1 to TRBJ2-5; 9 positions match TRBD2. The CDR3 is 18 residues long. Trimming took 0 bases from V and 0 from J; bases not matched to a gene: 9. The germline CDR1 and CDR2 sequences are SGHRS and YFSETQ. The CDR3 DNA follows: TGCGCCAGCAGCTTGGGTCTAGCGGGGATACGGTACCAAGAGACCCAGTACTTC. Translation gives CASSLGLAGIRYQETQYF.

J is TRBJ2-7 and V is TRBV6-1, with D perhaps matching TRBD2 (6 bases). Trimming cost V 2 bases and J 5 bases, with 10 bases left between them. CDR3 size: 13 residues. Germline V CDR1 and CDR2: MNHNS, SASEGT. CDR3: CASSEWRGNEQYF. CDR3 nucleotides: TGTGCCAGCAGTGAATGGCGGGGTAACGAGCAGTACTTC.

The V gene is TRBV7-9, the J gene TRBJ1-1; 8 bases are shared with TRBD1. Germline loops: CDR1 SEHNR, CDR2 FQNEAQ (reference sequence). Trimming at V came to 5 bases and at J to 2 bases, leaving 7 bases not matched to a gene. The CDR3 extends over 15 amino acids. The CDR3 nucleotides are TGTGCCAGCAGCCCACAGGGGGTACCCAACACTGAAGCTTTCTTT. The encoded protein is CASSPQGVPNTEAFF.

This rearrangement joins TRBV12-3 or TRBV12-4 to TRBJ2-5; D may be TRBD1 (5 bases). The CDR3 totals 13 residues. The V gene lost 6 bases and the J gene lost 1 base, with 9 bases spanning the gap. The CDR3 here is CASRSDIQETQYF. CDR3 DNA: TGTGCCAGCAGGTCGGACATCCAAGAGACCCAGTACTTC.

The CDR3 loop reads CAWTPGHEQPQHF. DNA of the CDR3: TGTGCCTGGACACCGGGACACGAACAGCCCCAGCATTTT. The chain recombines TRBV30 with TRBJ1-5; weak D call: TRBD1 (6 bases). CDR3 length: 13 residues. Germline lookup yields CDR1 GTSNPN and CDR2 SVGIG (reference sequence). Trimming took 4 bases from V and 7 from J, leaving 14 bases between them.

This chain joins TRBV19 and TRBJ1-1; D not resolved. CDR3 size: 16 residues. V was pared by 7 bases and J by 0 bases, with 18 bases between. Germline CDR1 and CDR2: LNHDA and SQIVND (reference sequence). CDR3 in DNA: TGTGCCAGTACCGTCGACCACAAGCAGGTGAACACTGAAGCTTTCTTT. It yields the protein CASTVDHKQVNTEAFF.

The CDR3 DNA is TGTGCCAGCAGTTCTCCTCTAGGACTAGCGGGGTTCTACAATGAGCAGTTCTTC. Its protein product is CASSSPLGLAGFYNEQFF. The chain uses TRBV27 and TRBJ2-1, with 12 positions matching TRBD2. The CDR3 runs to 18 residues. V lost 4 bases and J lost 3; bases outside the gene matches: 10. Looked up from germline, CDR1 is MNHEY and CDR2 is SMNVEV (reference sequence).

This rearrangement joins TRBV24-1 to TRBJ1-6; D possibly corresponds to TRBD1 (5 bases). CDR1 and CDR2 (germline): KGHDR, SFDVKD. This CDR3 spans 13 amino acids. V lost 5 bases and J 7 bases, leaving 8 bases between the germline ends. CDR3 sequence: CATSARGNSPLHF. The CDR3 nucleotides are TGTGCCACCAGTGCACGGGGGAATTCACCCCTCCACTTT.

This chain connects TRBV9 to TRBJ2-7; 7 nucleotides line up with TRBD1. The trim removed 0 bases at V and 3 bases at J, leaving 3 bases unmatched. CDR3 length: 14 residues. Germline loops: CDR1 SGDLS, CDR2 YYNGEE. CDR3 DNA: TGTGCCAGCAGCGTAGGTGACAGGGACTACGAGCAGTACTTC. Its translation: CASSVGDRDYEQYF. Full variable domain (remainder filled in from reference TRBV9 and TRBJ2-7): DSGVTQTPKHLITATGQRVTLRCSPRSGDLSVYWYQQSLDQGLQFLIQYYNGEERAKGNILERFSAQQFPDLHSELNLSSLELGDSALYFCASSVGDRDYEQYFGPGTRLTVT.

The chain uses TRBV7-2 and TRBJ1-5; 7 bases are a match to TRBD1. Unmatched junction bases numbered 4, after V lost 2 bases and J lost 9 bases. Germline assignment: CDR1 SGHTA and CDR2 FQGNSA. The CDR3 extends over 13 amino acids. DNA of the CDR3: TGTGCCAGCAGCTTACAGGGGGGAGGGCCCCAGCATTTT. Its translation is CASSLQGGGPQHF.

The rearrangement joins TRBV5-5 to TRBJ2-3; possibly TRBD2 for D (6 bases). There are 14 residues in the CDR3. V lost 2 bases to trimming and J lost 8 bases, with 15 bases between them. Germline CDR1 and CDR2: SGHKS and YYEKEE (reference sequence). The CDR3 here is CASSFQVGEVTQYF. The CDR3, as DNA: TGTGCCAGCAGCTTTCAGGTGGGGGAGGTTACGCAGTATTTT.

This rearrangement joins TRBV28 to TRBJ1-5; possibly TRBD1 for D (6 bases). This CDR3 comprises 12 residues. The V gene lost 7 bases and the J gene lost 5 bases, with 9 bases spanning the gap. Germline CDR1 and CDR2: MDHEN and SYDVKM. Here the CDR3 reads CASTQGYQPQHF. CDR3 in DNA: TGTGCCAGCACCCAGGGGTATCAGCCCCAGCATTTT.

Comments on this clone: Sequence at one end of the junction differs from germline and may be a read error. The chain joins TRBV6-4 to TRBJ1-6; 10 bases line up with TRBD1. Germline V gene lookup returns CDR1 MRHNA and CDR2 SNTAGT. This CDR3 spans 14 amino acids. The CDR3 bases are TGTGCCAGCAGCAGCCGGGACAGGGGCTCACCCTTCCACTTT. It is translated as CASSSRDRGSPFHF.